This paragraph covers one T cell receptor beta chain sequence. Antigen unknown. The data are from a study of spatial heterogeneity in lung cancer. Germline V CDR1 and CDR2: MNHNS, SASEGT. The V end was cut by 8 bases, the J end by 0 bases, with 11 bases between. There are 15 residues in the CDR3. Findings and limits, study-wide: Tumor mutation count correlated with how many alpha and beta TCRs expanded intratumorally.

On each TCR cDNA molecule, a unique molecular identifier was present. TCRdb independently ran MiXCR on the 5' RACE reads; one entry per CDR3 protein. The table shows 3,000 to 5,000 distinct CDR3 sequences, with 35% to 45% occurring only once. Sample time point: sample taken at primary tumor resection. Tumor, nontumor lung or frozen PBMC supplied whole RNA that was sequenced unsorted. Specimen: lung tumor tissue, collected at surgery. The receptor's source is a male donor with early-stage non-small cell lung cancer. V usage is TRBV6-1 and J usage is TRBJ2-6; D not resolved. The CDR3 reads CASLPAASGANVLTF. In DNA form, the CDR3 reads TGTGCCAGCTTGCCAGCTGCCTCTGGGGCCAACGTCCTGACTTTC.